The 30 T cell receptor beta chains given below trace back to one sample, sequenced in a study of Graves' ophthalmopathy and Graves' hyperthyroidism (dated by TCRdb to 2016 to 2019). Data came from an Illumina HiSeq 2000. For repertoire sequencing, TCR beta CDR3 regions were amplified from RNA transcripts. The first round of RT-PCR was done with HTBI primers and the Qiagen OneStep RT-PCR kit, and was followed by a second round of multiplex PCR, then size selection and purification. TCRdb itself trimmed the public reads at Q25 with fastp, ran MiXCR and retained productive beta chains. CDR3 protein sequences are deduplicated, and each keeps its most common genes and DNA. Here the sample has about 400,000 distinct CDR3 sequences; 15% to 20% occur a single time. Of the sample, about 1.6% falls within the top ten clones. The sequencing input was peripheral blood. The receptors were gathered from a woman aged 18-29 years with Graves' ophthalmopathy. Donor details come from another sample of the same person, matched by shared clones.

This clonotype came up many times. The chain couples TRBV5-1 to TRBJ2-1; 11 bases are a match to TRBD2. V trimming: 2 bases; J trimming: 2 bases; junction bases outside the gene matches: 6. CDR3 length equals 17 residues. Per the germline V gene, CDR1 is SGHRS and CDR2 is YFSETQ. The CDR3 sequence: CASSFGTSGVTYNEQFF. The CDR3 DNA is TGCGCCAGCAGCTTCGGGACTAGCGGAGTCACCTACAATGAGCAGTTCTTC.

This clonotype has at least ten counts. Written as DNA, the CDR3 is TGCAGCGTTACCCCGGGACGTCAAAACACTGAAGCTTTCTTT. As protein: CSVTPGRQNTEAFF. This chain joins TRBV29-1 and TRBJ1-1, with a tentative D call TRBD1 (5 bases). Between the trimmed V and J ends, which lost 5 bases and 2 bases, there was a span of 15 bases. The CDR3 length is 14 residues. Germline lookup yields CDR1 SQVTM and CDR2 ANQGSEA.

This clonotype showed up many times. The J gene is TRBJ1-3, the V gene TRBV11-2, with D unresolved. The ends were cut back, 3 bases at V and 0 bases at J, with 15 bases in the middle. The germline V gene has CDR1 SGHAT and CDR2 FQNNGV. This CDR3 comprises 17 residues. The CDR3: CASSLGRGSSSGNTIYF. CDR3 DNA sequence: TGTGCCAGCAGCTTGGGCCGGGGATCTTCCTCTGGAAACACCATATATTTT.

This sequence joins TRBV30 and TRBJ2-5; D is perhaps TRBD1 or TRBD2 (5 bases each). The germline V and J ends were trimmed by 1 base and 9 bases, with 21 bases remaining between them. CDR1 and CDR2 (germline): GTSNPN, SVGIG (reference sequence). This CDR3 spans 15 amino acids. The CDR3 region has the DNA TGTGCCTGGAGTGCTCGGGGCAGCGCCGGTGCGGCCCAGTACTTC. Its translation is CAWSARGSAGAAQYF.

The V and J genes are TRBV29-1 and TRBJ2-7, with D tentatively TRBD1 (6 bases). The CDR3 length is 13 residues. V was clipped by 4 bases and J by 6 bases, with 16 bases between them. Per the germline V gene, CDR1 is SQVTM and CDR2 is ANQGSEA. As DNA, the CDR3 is TGCAGCGTTGCTCCCGACAGGCGGATCGAGCAGTACTTC. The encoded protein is CSVAPDRRIEQYF.

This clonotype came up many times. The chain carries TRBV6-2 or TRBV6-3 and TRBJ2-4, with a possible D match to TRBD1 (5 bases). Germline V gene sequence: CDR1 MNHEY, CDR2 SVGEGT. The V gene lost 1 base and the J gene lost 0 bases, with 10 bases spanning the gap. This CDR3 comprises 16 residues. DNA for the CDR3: TGTGCCAGCAGTTACTGGGCAGGGCTAGCCAAAAACATTCAGTACTTC. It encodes CASSYWAGLAKNIQYF.

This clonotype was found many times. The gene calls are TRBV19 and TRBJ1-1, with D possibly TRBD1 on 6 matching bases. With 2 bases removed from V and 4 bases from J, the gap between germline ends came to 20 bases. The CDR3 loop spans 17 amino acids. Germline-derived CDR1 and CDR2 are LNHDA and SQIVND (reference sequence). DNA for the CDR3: TGTGCCAGTAGTATATACTCCTGGGGGGCCCGGACCACTGAAGCTTTCTTT. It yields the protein CASSIYSWGARTTEAFF.

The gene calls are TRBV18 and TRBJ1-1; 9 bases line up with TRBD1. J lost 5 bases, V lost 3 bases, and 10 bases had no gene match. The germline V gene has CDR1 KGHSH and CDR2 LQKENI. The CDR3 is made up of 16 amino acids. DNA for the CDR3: TGTGCCAGCTCACCCTTCCAGGGACAGGGTCATACTGAAGCTTTCTTT. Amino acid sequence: CASSPFQGQGHTEAFF.

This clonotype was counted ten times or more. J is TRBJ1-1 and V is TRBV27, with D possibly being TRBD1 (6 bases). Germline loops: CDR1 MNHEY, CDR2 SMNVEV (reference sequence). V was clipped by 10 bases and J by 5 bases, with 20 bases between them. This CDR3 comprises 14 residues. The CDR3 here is CATRGTGKATEAFF. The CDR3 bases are TGTGCCACCCGTGGTACAGGGAAGGCAACTGAAGCTTTCTTT.

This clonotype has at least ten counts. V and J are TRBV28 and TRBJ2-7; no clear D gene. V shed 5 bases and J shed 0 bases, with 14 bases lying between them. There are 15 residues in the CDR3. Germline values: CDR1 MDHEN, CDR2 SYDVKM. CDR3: CASSTATPHSYEQYF. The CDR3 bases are TGTGCCAGCAGTACCGCTACCCCCCACTCCTACGAGCAGTACTTC.

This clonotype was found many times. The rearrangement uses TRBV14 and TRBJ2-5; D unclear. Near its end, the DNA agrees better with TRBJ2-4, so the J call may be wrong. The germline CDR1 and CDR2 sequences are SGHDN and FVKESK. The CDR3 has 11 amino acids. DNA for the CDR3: TGTGCCAGCAGCGAGTCAACCATTCAGTACTTC. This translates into CASSESTIQYF.

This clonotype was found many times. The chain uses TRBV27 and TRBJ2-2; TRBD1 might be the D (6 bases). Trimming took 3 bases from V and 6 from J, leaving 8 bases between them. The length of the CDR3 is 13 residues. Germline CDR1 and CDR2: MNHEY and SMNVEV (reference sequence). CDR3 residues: CASSFQGPGELFF. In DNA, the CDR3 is TGTGCCAGCAGTTTCCAGGGGCCCGGGGAGCTGTTTTTT.

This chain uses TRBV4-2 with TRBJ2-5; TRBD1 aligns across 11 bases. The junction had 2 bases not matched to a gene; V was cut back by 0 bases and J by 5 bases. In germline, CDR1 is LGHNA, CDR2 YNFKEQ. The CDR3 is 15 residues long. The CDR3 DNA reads TGTGCCAGCAGCCAAGAGGACAGGGGGCGTGAGACCCAGTACTTC. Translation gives CASSQEDRGRETQYF.

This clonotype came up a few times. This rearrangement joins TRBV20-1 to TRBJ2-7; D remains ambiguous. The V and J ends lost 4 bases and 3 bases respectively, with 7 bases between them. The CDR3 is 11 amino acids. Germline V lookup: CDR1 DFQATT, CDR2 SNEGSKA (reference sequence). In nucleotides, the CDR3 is TGCAGTGCTACAAATGACTACGAGCAGTACTTC. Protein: CSATNDYEQYF.

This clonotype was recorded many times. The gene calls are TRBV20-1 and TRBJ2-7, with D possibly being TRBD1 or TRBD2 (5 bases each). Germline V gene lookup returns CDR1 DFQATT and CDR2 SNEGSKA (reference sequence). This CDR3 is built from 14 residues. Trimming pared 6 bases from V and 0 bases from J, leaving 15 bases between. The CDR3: CSALGTPASYEQYF. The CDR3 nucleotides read TGCAGTGCGCTCGGGACGCCAGCCTCCTACGAGCAGTACTTC.

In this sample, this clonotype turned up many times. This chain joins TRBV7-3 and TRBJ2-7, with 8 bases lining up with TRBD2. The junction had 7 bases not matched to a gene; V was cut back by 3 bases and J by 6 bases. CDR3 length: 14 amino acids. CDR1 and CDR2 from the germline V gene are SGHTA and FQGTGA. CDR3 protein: CASSFGGLAGEQYF. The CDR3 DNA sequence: TGTGCCAGCAGCTTTGGCGGCCTAGCGGGCGAGCAGTACTTC.

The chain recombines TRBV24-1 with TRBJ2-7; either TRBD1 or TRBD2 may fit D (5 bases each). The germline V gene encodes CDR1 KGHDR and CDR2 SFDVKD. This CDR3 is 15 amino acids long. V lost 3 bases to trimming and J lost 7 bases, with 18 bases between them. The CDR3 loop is CATSDRRDLTGEQYF. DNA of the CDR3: TGTGCCACCAGTGATCGCCGGGACCTCACGGGGGAGCAGTACTTC.

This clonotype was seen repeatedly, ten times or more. This chain's CDR3 is CASSTRWGGGETQYF. CDR3 in DNA: TGTGCCAGTAGCACCCGATGGGGAGGAGGTGAGACCCAGTACTTC. The chain couples TRBV19 to TRBJ2-5; a weak D match, TRBD2 (6 bases). This CDR3 spans 15 amino acids. Deletions cut 6 bases from V and 5 bases from J, with 19 bases between. CDR1 LNHDA and CDR2 SQIVND come from the germline V gene (reference sequence).

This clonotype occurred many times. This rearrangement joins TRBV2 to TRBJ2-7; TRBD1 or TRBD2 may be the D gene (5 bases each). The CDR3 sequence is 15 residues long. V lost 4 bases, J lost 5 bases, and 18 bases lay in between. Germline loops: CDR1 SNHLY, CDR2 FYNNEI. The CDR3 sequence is CASSGGARGDHEQYF. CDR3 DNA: TGTGCCAGCAGTGGGGGTGCTCGAGGGGACCACGAGCAGTACTTC. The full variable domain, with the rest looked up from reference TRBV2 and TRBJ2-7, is EPEVTQTPSHQVTQMGQEVILRCVPISNHLYFYWYRQILGQKVEFLVSFYNNEISEKSEIFDDQFSVERPDGSNFTLKIRSTKLEDSAMYFCASSGGARGDHEQYFGPGTRLTVT.

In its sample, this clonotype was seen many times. The CDR3 loop reads CASSYRGLAGAFYEQYF. CDR3 DNA sequence: TGTGCCAGCAGTTACCGGGGACTAGCGGGCGCATTCTACGAGCAGTACTTC. This rearrangement joins TRBV6-5 to TRBJ2-7, with TRBD2 identical over 12 bases. The V segment lost 2 bases and the J segment 3 bases; nucleotides outside the gene matches: 8. This CDR3 contains 17 residues. CDR1 and CDR2 from the germline V gene are MNHEY and SVGAGI.

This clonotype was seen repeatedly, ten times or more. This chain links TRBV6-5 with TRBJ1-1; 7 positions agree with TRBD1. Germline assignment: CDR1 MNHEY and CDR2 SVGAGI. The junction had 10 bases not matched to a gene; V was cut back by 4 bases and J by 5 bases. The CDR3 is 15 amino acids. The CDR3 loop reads CASSSPGQWWTEAFF. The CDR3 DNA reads TGTGCCAGCAGTTCCCCGGGACAGTGGTGGACTGAAGCTTTCTTT.

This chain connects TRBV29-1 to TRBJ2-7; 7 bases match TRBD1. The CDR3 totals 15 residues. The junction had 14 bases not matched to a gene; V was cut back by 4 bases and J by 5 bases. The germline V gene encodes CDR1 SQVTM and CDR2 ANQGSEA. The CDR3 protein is CSVASSVPGGDEQYF. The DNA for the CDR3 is TGCAGCGTTGCCAGCAGTGTACCAGGGGGAGACGAGCAGTACTTC.

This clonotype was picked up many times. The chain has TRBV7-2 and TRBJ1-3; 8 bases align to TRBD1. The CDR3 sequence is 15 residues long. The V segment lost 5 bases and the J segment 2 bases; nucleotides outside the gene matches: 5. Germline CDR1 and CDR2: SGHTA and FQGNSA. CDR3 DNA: TGTGCCAGCAGCCGACAGGGGAAAGCTGGAAACACCATATATTTT. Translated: CASSRQGKAGNTIYF.

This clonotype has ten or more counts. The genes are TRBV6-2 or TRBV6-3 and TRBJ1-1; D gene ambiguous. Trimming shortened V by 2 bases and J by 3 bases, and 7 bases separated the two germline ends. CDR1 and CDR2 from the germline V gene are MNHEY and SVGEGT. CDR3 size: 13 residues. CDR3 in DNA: TGTGCCAGCAGTTACCTGGAGGACACTGAAGCTTTCTTT. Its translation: CASSYLEDTEAFF.

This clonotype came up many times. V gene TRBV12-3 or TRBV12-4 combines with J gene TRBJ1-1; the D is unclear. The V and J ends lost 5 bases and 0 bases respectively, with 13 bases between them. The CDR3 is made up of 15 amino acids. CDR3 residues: CASSHLTSMNTEAFF. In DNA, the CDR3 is TGTGCCAGCAGTCACCTGACAAGCATGAACACTGAAGCTTTCTTT.

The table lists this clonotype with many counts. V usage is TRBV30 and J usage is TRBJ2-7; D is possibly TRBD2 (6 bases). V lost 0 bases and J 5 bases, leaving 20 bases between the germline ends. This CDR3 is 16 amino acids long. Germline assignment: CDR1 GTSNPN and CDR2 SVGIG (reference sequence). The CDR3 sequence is CAWSVHGGGRSNEQYF. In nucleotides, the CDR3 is TGTGCCTGGAGTGTACACGGGGGAGGCAGAAGCAACGAGCAGTACTTC.

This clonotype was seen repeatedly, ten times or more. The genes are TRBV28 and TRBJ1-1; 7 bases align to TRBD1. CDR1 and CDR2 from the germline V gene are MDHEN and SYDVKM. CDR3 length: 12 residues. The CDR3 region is CCQTGRNTEAFF. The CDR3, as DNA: TGTTGCCAGACAGGGCGGAACACTGAAGCTTTCTTT.

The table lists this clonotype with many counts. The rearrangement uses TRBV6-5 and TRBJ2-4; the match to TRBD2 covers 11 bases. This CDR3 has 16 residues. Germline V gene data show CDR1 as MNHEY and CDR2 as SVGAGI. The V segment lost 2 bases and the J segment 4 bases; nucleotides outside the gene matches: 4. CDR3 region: CASSYPLAGGKNIQYF. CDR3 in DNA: TGTGCCAGCAGTTACCCGCTAGCGGGGGGAAAAAACATTCAGTACTTC.

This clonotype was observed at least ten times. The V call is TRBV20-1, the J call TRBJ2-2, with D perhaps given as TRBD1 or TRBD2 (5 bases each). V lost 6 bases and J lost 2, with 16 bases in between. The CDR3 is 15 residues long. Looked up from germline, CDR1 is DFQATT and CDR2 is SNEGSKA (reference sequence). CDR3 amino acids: CSARNTRGNTGELFF. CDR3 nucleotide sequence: TGCAGTGCACGAAACACTAGGGGAAACACCGGGGAGCTGTTTTTT.

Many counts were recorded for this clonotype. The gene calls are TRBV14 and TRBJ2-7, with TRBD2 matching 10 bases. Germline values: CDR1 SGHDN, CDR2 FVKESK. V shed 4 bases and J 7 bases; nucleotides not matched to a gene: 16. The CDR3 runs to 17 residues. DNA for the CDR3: TGTGCCAGCAGCCCCCGATGGGCTAGCGGGGGCCCCTTGGAGCAGTACTTC. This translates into CASSPRWASGGPLEQYF.